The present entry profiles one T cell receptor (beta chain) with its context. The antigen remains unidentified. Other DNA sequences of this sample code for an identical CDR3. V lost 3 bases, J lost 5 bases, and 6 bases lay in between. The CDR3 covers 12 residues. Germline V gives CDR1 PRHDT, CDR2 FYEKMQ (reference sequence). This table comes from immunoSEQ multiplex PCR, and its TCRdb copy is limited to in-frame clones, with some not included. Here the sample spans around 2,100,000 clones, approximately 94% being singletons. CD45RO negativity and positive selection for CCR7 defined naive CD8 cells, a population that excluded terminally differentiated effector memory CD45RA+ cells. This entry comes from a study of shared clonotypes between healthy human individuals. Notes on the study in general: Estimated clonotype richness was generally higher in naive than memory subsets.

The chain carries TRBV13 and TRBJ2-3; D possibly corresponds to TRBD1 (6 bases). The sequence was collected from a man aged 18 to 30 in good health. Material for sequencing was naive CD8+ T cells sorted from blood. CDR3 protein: CASSFRGDTQYF. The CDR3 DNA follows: TGTGCCAGCAGCTTCAGGGGAGATACGCAGTATTTT.